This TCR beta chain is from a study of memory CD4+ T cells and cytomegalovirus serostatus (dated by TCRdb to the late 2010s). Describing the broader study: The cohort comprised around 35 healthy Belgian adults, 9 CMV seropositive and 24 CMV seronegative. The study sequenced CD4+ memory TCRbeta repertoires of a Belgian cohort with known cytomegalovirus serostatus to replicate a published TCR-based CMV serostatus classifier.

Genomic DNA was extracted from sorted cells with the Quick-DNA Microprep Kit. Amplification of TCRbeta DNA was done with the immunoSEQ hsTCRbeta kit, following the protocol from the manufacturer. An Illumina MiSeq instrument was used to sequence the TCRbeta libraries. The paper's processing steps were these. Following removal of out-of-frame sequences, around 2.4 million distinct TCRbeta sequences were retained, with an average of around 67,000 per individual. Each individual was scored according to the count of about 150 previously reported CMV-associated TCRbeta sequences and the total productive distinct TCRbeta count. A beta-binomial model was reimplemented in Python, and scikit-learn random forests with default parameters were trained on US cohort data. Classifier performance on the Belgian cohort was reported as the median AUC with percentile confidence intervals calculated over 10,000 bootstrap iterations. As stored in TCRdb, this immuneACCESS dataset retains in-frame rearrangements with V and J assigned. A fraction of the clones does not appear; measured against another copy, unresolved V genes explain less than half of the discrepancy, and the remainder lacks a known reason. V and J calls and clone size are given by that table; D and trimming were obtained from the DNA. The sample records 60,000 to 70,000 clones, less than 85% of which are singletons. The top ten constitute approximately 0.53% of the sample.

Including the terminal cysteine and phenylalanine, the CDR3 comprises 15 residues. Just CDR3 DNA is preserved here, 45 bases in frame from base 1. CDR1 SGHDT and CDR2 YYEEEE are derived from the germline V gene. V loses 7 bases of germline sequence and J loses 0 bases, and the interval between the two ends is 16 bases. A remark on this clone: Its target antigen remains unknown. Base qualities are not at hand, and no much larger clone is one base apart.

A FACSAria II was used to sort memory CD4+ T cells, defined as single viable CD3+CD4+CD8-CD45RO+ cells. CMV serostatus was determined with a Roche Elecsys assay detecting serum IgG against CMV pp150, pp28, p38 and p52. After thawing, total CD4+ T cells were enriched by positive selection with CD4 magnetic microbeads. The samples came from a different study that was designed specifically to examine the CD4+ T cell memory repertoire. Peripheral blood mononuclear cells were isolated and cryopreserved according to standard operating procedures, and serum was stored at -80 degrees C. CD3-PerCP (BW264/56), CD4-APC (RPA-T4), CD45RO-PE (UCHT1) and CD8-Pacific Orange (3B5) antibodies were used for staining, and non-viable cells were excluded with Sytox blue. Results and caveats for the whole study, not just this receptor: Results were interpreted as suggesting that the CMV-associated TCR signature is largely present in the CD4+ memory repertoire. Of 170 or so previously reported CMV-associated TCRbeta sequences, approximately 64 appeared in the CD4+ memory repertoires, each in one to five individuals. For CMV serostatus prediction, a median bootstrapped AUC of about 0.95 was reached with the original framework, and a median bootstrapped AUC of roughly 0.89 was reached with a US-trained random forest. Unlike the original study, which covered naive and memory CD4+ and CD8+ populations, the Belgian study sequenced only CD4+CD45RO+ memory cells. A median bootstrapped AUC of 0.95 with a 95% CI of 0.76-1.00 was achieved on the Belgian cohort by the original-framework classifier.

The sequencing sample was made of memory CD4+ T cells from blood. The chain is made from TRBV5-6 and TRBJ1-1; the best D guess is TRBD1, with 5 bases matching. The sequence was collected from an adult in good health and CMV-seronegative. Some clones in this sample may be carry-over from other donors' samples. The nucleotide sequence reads TGTGCCAGCGATGGGCGCGGGGGTATGAACACTGAAGCTTTCTTT. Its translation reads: CASDGRGGMNTEAFF.